This T cell receptor (beta chain) appears in the sequencing data of a study of early T cells in non-severe SARS-CoV-2 infection. Study details: Whole-blood bulk RNA, unsorted, was sequenced, and chains were unpaired.

In this sample, this clonotype turned up many times. Its antigen is undetermined. Unique molecular identifiers tagged individual cDNA molecules. Each CDR3 protein gets one entry after TCRdb re-called the 5' RACE reads with MiXCR. The sample gives approximately 32,000 distinct CDR3 sequences, roughly 7% of which show up once; approximately 35% is in the top ten. V shed 7 bases and J 5 bases; nucleotides not matched to a gene: 13. The CDR3 covers 15 residues. Study results and caveats: Matches to VDJdb favored anti-spike CD8 responses and missed private and CD4 specificities.

The chain joins TRBV12-3 or TRBV12-4 to TRBJ2-5; 7 nucleotides line up with TRBD1. The sequence came from an adult who was a healthcare worker with PCR-confirmed SARS-CoV-2 infection or an uninfected control (not recorded which). The sequencing input was whole blood. The CDR3, as DNA: TGTGCCAGCAAACCCGCAAGCGGCAGGGGGGAGACCCAGTACTTC. Residues: CASKPASGRGETQYF.